The 13 T cell receptor beta chains below were found in one sample sequenced in a study of T cells after posttransplantation cyclophosphamide. Assay: immunoSEQ multiplex PCR; the TCRdb copy retains only in-frame clones and omits some. The table lists about 39,000 clones, no singletons, with approximately 4.9% in the top ten. Specimen: PBMCs. Receptor source: a woman between 45 and 60 years old in good health and a related stem cell transplant donor.

This clone was counted many times. The chain is built from TRBV19 and TRBJ1-1, with D tentatively TRBD1 (6 bases). Looked up from germline, CDR1 is LNHDA and CDR2 is SQIVND (reference sequence). The CDR3 contains 14 residues. Trimming shortened V by 4 bases and J by 1 base, and 10 bases separated the two germline ends. The CDR3 is CASSTDRKNTEAFF. The CDR3 coding sequence is TGTGCCAGTAGTACTGACAGGAAGAACACTGAAGCTTTCTTT.

This clone was counted many times. The CDR3 DNA is TGTGCCAGCAGACTCCGGACAGGAAAGAACACTGAAGCTTTCTTT. Protein: CASRLRTGKNTEAFF. The rearrangement links TRBV27 to TRBJ1-1, with 7 bases aligning to TRBD1. CDR3 length: 15 residues. J was trimmed by 1 base and V by 6 bases; bases with no gene match: 8. Germline CDR1 MNHEY, CDR2 SMNVEV (reference sequence).

This clone was observed at least ten times. The CDR3, as DNA: TGTGCCAGCTCTCGGACAGAGTTTAACTATGGCTACACCTTC. Protein product: CASSRTEFNYGYTF. The chain is built from TRBV18 and TRBJ1-2; tentatively, D is TRBD1 (6 bases). The CDR3 runs to 14 residues. Trimming pared 6 bases from V and 1 base from J, leaving 12 bases between. CDR1 is KGHSH, CDR2 LQKENI, per germline.

This clone has ten or more counts. The V and J genes are TRBV2 and TRBJ2-7; 8 bases align to TRBD1. The CDR3 has 15 amino acids. CDR1 and CDR2 (germline): SNHLY, FYNNEI. Losses at the gene ends were 6 bases for V and 2 bases for J; bases not matched to a gene: 9. The CDR3 DNA sequence: TGTGCCAGCAGCCCCTTGGGACAGGTCACCTACGAGCAGTACTTC. It translates to CASSPLGQVTYEQYF.

V usage is TRBV5-6 and J usage is TRBJ2-3; tentatively, D is TRBD1 (7 bases). CDR1 SGHDT and CDR2 YYEEEE come from the germline V gene. Trimming took 5 bases from V and 2 from J, leaving 18 bases between them. The CDR3 has 16 residues. In nucleotides, the CDR3 is TGTGCCAGCAGTCCGCCAGGGGGGCCCCTCACAGATACGCAGTATTTT. It yields the protein CASSPPGGPLTDTQYF. Full variable domain (rest looked up from reference TRBV5-6 and TRBJ2-3): DAGVTQSPTHLIKTRGQQVTLRCSPKSGHDTVSWYQQALGQGPQFIFQYYEEEERQRGNFPDRFSGHQFPNYSSELNVNALLLGDSALYLCASSPPGGPLTDTQYFGPGTRLTVL.

This clone was counted at least ten times. The V gene is TRBV7-3, the J gene TRBJ2-7; possibly TRBD1 for D (7 bases). Trimming cost V 1 base and J 0 bases, with 13 bases left between them. The CDR3 runs 16 residues. Germline V gene sequence: CDR1 SGHTA, CDR2 FQGTGA. This chain's CDR3 is CASSLMGGQNSYEQYF. The CDR3 DNA reads TGTGCCAGCAGCTTAATGGGGGGACAGAACTCCTACGAGCAGTACTTC.

This clone was counted at least ten times. The chain carries TRBV18 and TRBJ2-7; TRBD1 matches 9 bases. There are 12 residues in the CDR3. J lost 5 bases, V lost 4 bases, and 0 bases had no gene match. Germline V gene data show CDR1 as KGHSH and CDR2 as LQKENI. In DNA form, the CDR3 reads TGTGCCAGCTCACGGACAGGGGACGAGCAGTACTTC. Translated: CASSRTGDEQYF.

This clone showed up just a few times. The DNA of the CDR3 is TGTGCCAGCAGGGACAGGGTCGACTATGGCTACACCTTC. It specifies CASRDRVDYGYTF. V gene TRBV28 combines with J gene TRBJ1-2; 8 bases are shared with TRBD1. V gave up 6 bases and J gave up 3 bases; unmatched junction bases: 3. Per the germline V gene, CDR1 is MDHEN and CDR2 is SYDVKM. This CDR3 has 13 residues.

This clone was detected ten times or more. V usage is TRBV19 and J usage is TRBJ1-2; D not resolved. CDR1 is LNHDA, CDR2 SQIVND, per germline (reference sequence). Deletions cut 10 bases from V and 3 bases from J, with 18 bases between. The CDR3 extends over 14 amino acids. CDR3 nucleotides: TGTGCCACCCTCCGAGGAGGGTCGTACTATGGCTACACCTTC. This gives the protein CATLRGGSYYGYTF.

This clone was detected many times. The chain combines TRBV6-5 with TRBJ2-7; 9 bases are shared with TRBD1. Losses at the gene ends were 6 bases for V and 3 bases for J; bases not matched to a gene: 3. The CDR3 extends over 13 amino acids. Looked up from germline, CDR1 is MNHEY and CDR2 is SVGAGI. The CDR3 DNA is TGTGCCAGCAGAAAGACAGGGGGCTACGAGCAGTACTTC. This sequence encodes CASRKTGGYEQYF.

The table lists this clone with many counts. This chain uses TRBV27 with TRBJ1-1; tentatively, D is TRBD1 (5 bases). The CDR3 has 16 residues. CDR1 is MNHEY and CDR2 is SMNVEV in the germline V gene (reference sequence). Trimming removed 2 bases from V and 1 base from J, with 14 bases in between. The CDR3, as DNA: TGTGCCAGCAGTTTAAGGGTTACCGGACAGAACACTGAAGCTTTCTTT. Amino acid sequence: CASSLRVTGQNTEAFF.

The sample holds many counts of this clone. This chain joins TRBV9 and TRBJ2-3, with D maybe TRBD2 (5 bases). The germline V gene has CDR1 SGDLS and CDR2 YYNGEE. Between the trimmed V and J ends, which lost 3 bases and 5 bases, there was a span of 7 bases. The CDR3 is made up of 12 amino acids. The CDR3: CASSERVDTQYF. As DNA, the CDR3 is TGTGCCAGCAGCGAGAGGGTAGATACGCAGTATTTT.

This clone was observed many times. The chain couples TRBV28 to TRBJ2-7; 8 nucleotides match TRBD2. This CDR3 contains 14 residues. Looked up from germline, CDR1 is MDHEN and CDR2 is SYDVKM. The V gene end was trimmed by 3 bases and the J gene end by 3 bases; junction bases not matched to a gene: 4. CDR3 coding DNA: TGTGCCAGCAGTTTGACCGGGACTAGCTACGAGCAGTACTTC. Translation: CASSLTGTSYEQYF.